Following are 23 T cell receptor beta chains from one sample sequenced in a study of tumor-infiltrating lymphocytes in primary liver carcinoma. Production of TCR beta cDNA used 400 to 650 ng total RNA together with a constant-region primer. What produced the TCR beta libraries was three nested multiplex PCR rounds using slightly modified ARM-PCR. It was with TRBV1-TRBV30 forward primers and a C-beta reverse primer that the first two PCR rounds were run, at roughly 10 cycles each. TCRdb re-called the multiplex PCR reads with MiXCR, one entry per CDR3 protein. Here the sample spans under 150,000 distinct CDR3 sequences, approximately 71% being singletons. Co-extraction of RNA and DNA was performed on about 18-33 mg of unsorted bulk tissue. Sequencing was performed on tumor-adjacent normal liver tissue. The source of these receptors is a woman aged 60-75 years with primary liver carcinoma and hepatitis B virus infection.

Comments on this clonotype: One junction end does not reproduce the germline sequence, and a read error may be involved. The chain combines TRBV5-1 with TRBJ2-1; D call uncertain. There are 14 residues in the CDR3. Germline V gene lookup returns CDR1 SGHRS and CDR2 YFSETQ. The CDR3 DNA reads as TGTGCCAGCAGCTTGGAGTTTATCGGTGATGAGCAGTTCTTC. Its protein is CASSLEFIGDEQFF.

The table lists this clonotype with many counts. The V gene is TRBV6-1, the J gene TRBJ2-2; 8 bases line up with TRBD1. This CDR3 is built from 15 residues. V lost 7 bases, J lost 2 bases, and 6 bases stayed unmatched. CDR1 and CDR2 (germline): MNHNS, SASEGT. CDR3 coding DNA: TGTGCCAGCATCTCGGACAGGGATAACACCGGGGAGCTGTTTTTT. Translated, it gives CASISDRDNTGELFF.

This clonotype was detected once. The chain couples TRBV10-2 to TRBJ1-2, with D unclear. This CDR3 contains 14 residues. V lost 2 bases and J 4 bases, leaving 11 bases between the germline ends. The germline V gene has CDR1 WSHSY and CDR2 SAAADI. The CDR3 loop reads CASSESRSAYGYTF. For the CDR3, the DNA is TGCGCCAGCAGTGAGAGTAGGAGTGCCTATGGCTACACCTTC.

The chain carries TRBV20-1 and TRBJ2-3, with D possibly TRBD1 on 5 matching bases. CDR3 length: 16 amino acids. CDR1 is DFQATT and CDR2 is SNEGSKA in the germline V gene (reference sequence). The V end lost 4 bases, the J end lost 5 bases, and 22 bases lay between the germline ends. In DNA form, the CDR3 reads TGCAGTGCTACCCTCAGGGATTTTTGGACCGGAGATACGCAGTATTTT. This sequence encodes CSATLRDFWTGDTQYF.

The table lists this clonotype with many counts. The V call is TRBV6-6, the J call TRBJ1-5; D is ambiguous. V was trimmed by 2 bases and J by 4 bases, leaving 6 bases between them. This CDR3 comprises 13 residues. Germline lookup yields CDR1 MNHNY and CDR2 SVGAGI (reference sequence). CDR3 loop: CASSYGGNQPQHF. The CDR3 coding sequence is TGTGCCAGCAGTTACGGCGGGAATCAGCCCCAGCATTTT.

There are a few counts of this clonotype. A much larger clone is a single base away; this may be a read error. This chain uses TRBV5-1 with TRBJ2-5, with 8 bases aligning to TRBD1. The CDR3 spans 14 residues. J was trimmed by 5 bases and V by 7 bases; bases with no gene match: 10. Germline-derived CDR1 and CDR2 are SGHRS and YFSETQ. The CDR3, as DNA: TGCGCCAGCTGCAGAGGGACAGGAGGGGAGACCCAGTACTTC. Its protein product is CASCRGTGGETQYF.

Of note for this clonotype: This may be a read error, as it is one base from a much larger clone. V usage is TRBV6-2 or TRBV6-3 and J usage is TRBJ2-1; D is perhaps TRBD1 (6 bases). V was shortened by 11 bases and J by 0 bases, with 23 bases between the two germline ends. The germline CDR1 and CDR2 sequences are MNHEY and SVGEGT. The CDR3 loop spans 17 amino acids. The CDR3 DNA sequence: TGTGCCGGCAAGGGGGAGTACCTCCCCTACTCCTACAATGAGCAGTTCTTC. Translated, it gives CAGKGEYLPYSYNEQFF.

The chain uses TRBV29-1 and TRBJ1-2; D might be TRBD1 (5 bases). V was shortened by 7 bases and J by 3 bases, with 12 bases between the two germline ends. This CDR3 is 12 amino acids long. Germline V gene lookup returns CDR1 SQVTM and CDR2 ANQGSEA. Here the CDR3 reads CSASTGDYGYTF. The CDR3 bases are TGCAGCGCTTCGACGGGGGACTATGGCTACACCTTC.

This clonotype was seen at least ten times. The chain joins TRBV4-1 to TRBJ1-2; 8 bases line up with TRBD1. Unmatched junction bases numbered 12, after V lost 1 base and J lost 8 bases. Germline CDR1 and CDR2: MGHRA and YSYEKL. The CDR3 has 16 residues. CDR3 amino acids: CASSQGWGQASGGYTF. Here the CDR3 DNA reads TGCGCCAGCAGCCAAGGCTGGGGACAGGCCTCGGGGGGCTACACCTTC.

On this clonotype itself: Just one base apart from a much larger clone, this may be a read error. The CDR3 protein is CASSTSAGGPLMGTEAFF. The CDR3 nucleotides read TGTGCCAGCAGTACCTCGGCAGGGGGTCCGCTCATGGGCACTGAAGCTTTCTTT. V usage is TRBV6-5 and J usage is TRBJ1-1; 7 bases fit TRBD1. Trimming took 5 bases from V and 4 from J; bases not matched to a gene: 19. CDR1 MNHEY and CDR2 SVGAGI come from the germline V gene. This CDR3 is 18 amino acids long.

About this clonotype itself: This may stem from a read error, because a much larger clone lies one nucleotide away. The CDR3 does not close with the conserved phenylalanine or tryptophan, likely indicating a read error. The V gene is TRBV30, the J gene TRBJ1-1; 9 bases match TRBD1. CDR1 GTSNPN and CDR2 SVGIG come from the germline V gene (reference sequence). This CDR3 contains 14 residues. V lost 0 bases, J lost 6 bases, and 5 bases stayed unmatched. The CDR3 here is CAWSVQGAWAEAFS. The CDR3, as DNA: TGTGCCTGGAGTGTACAGGGGGCTTGGGCTGAAGCTTTCTCT.

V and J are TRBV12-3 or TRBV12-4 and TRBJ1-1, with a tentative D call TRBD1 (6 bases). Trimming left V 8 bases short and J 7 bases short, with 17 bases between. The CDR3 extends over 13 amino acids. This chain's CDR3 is CASRHQGDIEAFF. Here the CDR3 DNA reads TGTGCCAGCCGTCACCAAGGGGACATTGAAGCTTTCTTT.

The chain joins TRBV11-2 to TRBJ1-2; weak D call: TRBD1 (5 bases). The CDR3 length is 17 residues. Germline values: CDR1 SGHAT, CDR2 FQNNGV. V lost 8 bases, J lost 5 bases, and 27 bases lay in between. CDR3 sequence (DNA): TGTGCCAGCGACTTAGATCCGATCAGGGCGCTGCGATATGGCTACACCTTC. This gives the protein CASDLDPIRALRYGYTF.

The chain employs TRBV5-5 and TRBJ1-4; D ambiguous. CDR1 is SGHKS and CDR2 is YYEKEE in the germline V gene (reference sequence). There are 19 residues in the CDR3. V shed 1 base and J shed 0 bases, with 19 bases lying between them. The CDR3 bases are TGTGCCAGCAGCTTGAGGTTAGGCGGACGGGTTACAACTAATGAAAAACTGTTTTTT. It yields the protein CASSLRLGGRVTTNEKLFF.

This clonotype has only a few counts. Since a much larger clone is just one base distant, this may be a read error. CDR3 residues: CANNDQNQPQHF. DNA of the CDR3: TGTGCCAACAACGATCAGAATCAGCCCCAGCATTTT. The chain has TRBV6-6 and TRBJ1-5; D remains unclear. Trimming removed 10 bases at V and 4 bases at J, with 11 bases between. The CDR3 contains 12 residues. Germline V gene sequence: CDR1 MNHNY, CDR2 SVGAGI (reference sequence).

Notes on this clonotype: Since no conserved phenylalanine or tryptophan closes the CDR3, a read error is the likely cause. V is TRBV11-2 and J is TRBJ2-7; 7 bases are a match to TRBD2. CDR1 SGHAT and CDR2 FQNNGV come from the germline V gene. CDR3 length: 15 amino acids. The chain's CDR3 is CASSLDGGEAYEQYY. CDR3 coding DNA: TGTGCCAGTAGCTTAGATGGGGGGGAGGCCTACGAGCAGTACTAC.

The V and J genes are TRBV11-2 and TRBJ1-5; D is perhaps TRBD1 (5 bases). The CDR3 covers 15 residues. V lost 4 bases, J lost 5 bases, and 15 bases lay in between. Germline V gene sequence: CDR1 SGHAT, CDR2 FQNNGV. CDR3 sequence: CASSSYGGDDQPQHF. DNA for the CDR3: TGTGCCAGCAGCTCGTACGGGGGAGATGATCAGCCCCAGCATTTT.

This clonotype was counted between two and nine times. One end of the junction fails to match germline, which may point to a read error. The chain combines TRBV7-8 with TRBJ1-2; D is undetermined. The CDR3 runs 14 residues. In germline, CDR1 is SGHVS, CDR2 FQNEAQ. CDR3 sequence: CASSPSAAPYGCTF. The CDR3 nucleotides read TGTGCCAGCAGCCCCTCAGCGGCCCCATATGGCTGCACCTTC.

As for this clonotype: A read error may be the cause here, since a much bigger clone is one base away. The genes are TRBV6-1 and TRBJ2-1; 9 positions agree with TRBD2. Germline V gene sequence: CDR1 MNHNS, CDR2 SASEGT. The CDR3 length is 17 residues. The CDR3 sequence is CASSKTSGPSAYNERFF. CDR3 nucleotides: TGTGCCAGCAGTAAAACTAGCGGGCCATCAGCTTACAATGAGCGGTTCTTC.

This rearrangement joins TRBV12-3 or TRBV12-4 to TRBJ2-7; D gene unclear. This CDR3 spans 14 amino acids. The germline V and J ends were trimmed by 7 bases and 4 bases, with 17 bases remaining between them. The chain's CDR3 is CASTSVAGSYEQYF. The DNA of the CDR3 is TGTGCCAGCACCAGTGTCGCCGGCTCGTACGAGCAGTACTTC.

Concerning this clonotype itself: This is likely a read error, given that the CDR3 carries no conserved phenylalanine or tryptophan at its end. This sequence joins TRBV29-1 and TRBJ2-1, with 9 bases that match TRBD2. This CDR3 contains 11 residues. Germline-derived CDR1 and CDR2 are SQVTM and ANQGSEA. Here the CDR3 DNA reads TGCAGTGTGTGGGCGGGAGGGGAGCAGTTCCTC. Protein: CSVWAGGEQFL.

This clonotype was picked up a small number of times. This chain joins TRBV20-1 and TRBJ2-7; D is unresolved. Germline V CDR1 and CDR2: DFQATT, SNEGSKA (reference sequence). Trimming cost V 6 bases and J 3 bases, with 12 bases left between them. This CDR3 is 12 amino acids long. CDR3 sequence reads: CSAPFEVYEQYF. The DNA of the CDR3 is TGCAGTGCCCCCTTTGAGGTCTACGAGCAGTACTTC.

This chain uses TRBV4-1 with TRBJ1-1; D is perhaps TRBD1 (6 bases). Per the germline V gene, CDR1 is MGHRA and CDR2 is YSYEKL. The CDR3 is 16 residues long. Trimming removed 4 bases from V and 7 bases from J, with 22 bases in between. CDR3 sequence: CASSRDRGSGGIEAFF. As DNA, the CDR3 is TGCGCCAGCAGCCGAGATAGGGGCAGTGGGGGCATTGAAGCTTTCTTT.